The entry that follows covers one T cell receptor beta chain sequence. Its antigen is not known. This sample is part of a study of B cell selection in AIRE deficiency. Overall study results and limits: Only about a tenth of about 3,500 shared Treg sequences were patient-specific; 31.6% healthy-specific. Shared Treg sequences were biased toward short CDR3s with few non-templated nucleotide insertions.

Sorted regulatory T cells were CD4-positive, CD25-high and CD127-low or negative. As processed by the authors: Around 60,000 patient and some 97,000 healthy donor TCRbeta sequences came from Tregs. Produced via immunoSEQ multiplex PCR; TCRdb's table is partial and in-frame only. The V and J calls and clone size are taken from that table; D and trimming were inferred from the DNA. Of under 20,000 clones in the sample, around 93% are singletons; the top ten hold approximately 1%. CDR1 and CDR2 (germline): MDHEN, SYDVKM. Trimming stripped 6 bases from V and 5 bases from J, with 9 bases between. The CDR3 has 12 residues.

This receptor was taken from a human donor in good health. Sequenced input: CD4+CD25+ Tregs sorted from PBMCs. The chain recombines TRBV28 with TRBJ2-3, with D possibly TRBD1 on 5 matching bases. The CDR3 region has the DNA TGTGCCAGCAGCCTCAGGGTAGATACGCAGTATTTT. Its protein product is CASSLRVDTQYF.